This entry lists 32 T cell receptor beta chains sequenced from one sample in a study of radiotherapy plus CTLA-4 blockade in lung cancer. Sequenced by immunoSEQ multiplex PCR; TCRdb stores in-frame clones only, minus some. The sample records about 30,000 clones, 70% to 80% being singletons. The sample here was peripheral blood, taken from a patient treated with radiotherapy plus ipilimumab. These receptor sequences come from a human donor with non-small cell lung cancer that progressed on radiotherapy plus ipilimumab.

The V and J genes are TRBV6-5 and TRBJ1-2; 9 bases agree with TRBD1. CDR1 and CDR2 (germline): MNHEY, SVGAGI. The V and J ends lost 10 bases and 5 bases, in that order; junction bases with no gene match: 11. The CDR3 has 14 amino acids. In nucleotides, the CDR3 is TGTGCCACAAGGGGGACAGGGAGTATGTATGGCTACACCTTC. Protein sequence: CATRGTGSMYGYTF.

The gene calls are TRBV9 and TRBJ2-2, with D unresolved. With 3 bases removed from V and 5 bases from J, the gap between germline ends came to 20 bases. The length of the CDR3 is 17 residues. Germline CDR1 reads SGDLS; CDR2 reads YYNGEE. The CDR3 nucleotides are TGTGCCAGCAGCGGTCCCCAGAGGCCCTTGGGGACCGGGGAGCTGTTTTTT. Its protein is CASSGPQRPLGTGELFF.

In its sample, this clone was seen a few times. The CDR3 here is CASSLYPTVSGSEDGELFF. The CDR3 DNA reads TGCGCCAGCAGCCTCTATCCCACTGTTAGCGGGAGTGAGGACGGGGAGCTGTTTTTT. The V gene is TRBV4-1, the J gene TRBJ2-2; TRBD2 matches at 9 bases. Germline V CDR1 and CDR2: MGHRA, YSYEKL. The CDR3 loop spans 19 amino acids. The ends lost 4 bases at V and 7 bases at J; junction bases unmatched: 19.

The chain carries TRBV5-1 and TRBJ1-3, with D uncertain. Trimming shortened V by 0 bases and J by 8 bases, and 12 bases separated the two germline ends. CDR1 is SGHRS and CDR2 is YFSETQ in the germline V gene. The CDR3 runs 14 residues. The CDR3: CASSLGVSSYTIYF. The CDR3 nucleotides are TGCGCCAGCAGCTTGGGCGTCTCCTCATACACCATATATTTT.

The chain links TRBV5-1 to TRBJ2-5, with unresolved D. Deletions cut 3 bases from V and 5 bases from J, with 14 bases between. This CDR3 spans 14 amino acids. Germline V lookup: CDR1 SGHRS, CDR2 YFSETQ. Here the CDR3 reads CASSSGRLEETQYF. CDR3 nucleotides: TGCGCCAGCAGCTCGGGCCGCCTGGAGGAGACCCAGTACTTC.

The J gene is TRBJ1-2, the V gene TRBV19, with TRBD1 identical over 8 bases. Germline V gene data show CDR1 as LNHDA and CDR2 as SQIVND (reference sequence). The CDR3 spans 14 residues. V was pared by 7 bases and J by 4 bases, with 8 bases of the junction left unmatched. CDR3 nucleotides: TGTGCCAGTACCCCACCTGGACAGGGCTATGGCTACACCTTC. Its translation: CASTPPGQGYGYTF.

The rearrangement links TRBV2 to TRBJ2-7, with D perhaps matching TRBD2 (7 bases). From germline, CDR1 is SNHLY and CDR2 FYNNEI. The CDR3 contains 15 residues. With 4 bases removed from V and 5 bases from J, the gap between germline ends came to 18 bases. CDR3 residues: CASSGTGRGRNEQYF. The CDR3 region has the DNA TGTGCCAGCAGTGGAACAGGGAGGGGTAGGAACGAGCAGTACTTC.

As DNA, the CDR3 is TGTGCCAGCAGTTTATCACAGGGGCTGAACACTGAAGCTTTCTTT. Translated: CASSLSQGLNTEAFF. V gene TRBV28 combines with J gene TRBJ1-1; 7 bases fit TRBD1. Germline loops: CDR1 MDHEN, CDR2 SYDVKM. This CDR3 contains 15 residues. Trimming removed 1 base from V and 0 bases from J; junction bases left unmatched: 2.

The chain has TRBV6-5 and TRBJ1-5; a weak D match, TRBD1 (5 bases). V shed 6 bases and J shed 2 bases, with 11 bases lying between them. Germline V gene sequence: CDR1 MNHEY, CDR2 SVGAGI. The CDR3 sequence is 14 residues long. The CDR3: CASSGGGGNQPQHF. The CDR3 DNA reads as TGTGCCAGCAGCGGCGGGGGTGGCAATCAGCCCCAGCATTTT.

The gene calls are TRBV4-1 and TRBJ2-3; unclear D gene. Germline V gene lookup returns CDR1 MGHRA and CDR2 YSYEKL. Trimming left V 1 base short and J 6 bases short, with 8 bases between. This CDR3 region has 13 residues. CDR3 sequence reads: CASSQAPRDTQYF. CDR3 DNA sequence: TGCGCCAGCAGCCAAGCACCCAGGGATACGCAGTATTTT.

The rearrangement uses TRBV10-3 and TRBJ2-5; 12 bases align to TRBD1. J lost 5 bases, V lost 6 bases, and 10 bases had no gene match. Germline CDR1 reads ENHRY; CDR2 reads SYGVKD. The CDR3 contains 16 residues. The DNA for the CDR3 is TGTGCCATCAGGGATCCGGGACAGGGGGCGGAGGAGACCCAGTACTTC. Protein sequence: CAIRDPGQGAEETQYF.

This clone showed up just once. The CDR3 protein is CSVETSGNTIYF. The CDR3 DNA follows: TGCAGCGTTGAGACCTCTGGAAACACCATATATTTT. This chain connects TRBV29-1 to TRBJ1-3; D is unresolved. V gave up 3 bases and J gave up 0 bases, with 3 bases separating them. Germline V lookup: CDR1 SQVTM, CDR2 ANQGSEA. The CDR3 has 12 residues. Based on the CDR3 plus reference TRBV29-1 and TRBJ1-3, the full variable domain is SAVISQKPSRDICQRGTSLTIQCQVDSQVTMMFWYRQQPGQSLTLIATANQGSEATYESGFVIDKFPISRPNLTFSTLTVSNMSPEDSSIYLCSVETSGNTIYFGEGSWLTVV.

This chain joins TRBV18 and TRBJ2-5; D is unclear. The germline gives CDR1 KGHSH, CDR2 LQKENI. V was shortened by 0 bases and J by 1 base, with 15 bases between the two germline ends. CDR3 size: 17 residues. The CDR3 DNA reads as TGTGCCAGCTCACCACCGGAGAAGGGCAGCCTCCAAGAGACCCAGTACTTC. Translation gives CASSPPEKGSLQETQYF.

The V gene is TRBV5-1, the J gene TRBJ1-4; weak D call: TRBD1 (5 bases). The ends were cut back, 3 bases at V and 6 bases at J, with 9 bases in the middle. This CDR3 is built from 13 residues. Per germline, CDR1 SGHRS and CDR2 YFSETQ. CDR3 loop: CASSSRRDEKLFF. The CDR3 nucleotides read TGCGCCAGCAGCTCCCGCAGGGATGAAAAACTGTTTTTT.

CDR3 in DNA: TGTGTCAGAAGCCGCCGAAGAGGAGACCGACTGCCCTCCTACGAGCAGTACTTC. This translates into CVRSRRRGDRLPSYEQYF. This chain uses TRBV7-5 with TRBJ2-7; the D segment call TRBD2 is taken from the table without a DNA check. TRBV7-5 is listed as a pseudogene. The CDR3 is made up of 18 amino acids.

This clone was counted only a few times. The V call is TRBV5-1, the J call TRBJ2-1; D may be TRBD1 (5 bases). Deletions cut 1 base from V and 9 bases from J, with 11 bases between. CDR3 length equals 13 residues. Germline lookup yields CDR1 SGHRS and CDR2 YFSETQ. The CDR3 spells CASSLSQGSEQFF. As DNA, the CDR3 is TGCGCCAGCAGCTTGAGCCAGGGTAGTGAGCAGTTCTTC.

The gene calls are TRBV7-9 and TRBJ2-7, with no clear D. Germline lookup yields CDR1 SEHNR and CDR2 FQNEAQ (reference sequence). The CDR3 totals 15 residues. Trimming pared 6 bases from V and 2 bases from J, leaving 17 bases between. CDR3: CASSLSMGSPYEQYF. The CDR3 DNA is TGTGCCAGCAGTTTATCGATGGGCAGTCCCTACGAGCAGTACTTC.

The CDR3 nucleotides read TGCGCCAGCAGCTTGGTGGCGGGCGTAGTACAAGAGACCCAGTACTTC. Translated, it gives CASSLVAGVVQETQYF. The rearrangement joins TRBV5-1 to TRBJ2-5; D may be TRBD2 (5 bases). V shed 0 bases and J shed 2 bases, with 14 bases lying between them. The CDR3 covers 16 residues. CDR1 SGHRS and CDR2 YFSETQ come from the germline V gene.

This chain uses TRBV28 with TRBJ1-5, with unresolved D. Germline values: CDR1 MDHEN, CDR2 SYDVKM. CDR3 length: 15 residues. Trimming cost V 6 bases and J 5 bases, with 17 bases left between them. CDR3 in amino acids: CASSSTAPVHQPQHF. CDR3 sequence (DNA): TGTGCCAGCAGCTCAACGGCCCCCGTACATCAGCCCCAGCATTTT.

A note on this clone: This specimen includes other DNA sequences encoding the same CDR3. The chain is built from TRBV18 and TRBJ2-1; D may be TRBD1 or TRBD2 (6 bases each). The CDR3 is 16 residues long. Trimming removed 3 bases from V and 0 bases from J, with 12 bases in between. In germline, CDR1 is KGHSH, CDR2 LQKENI. The CDR3 sequence is CASSPPGGSSYNEQFF. The CDR3 DNA is TGTGCCAGCTCACCCCCCGGGGGCAGCTCCTACAATGAGCAGTTCTTC.

This rearrangement joins TRBV5-1 to TRBJ2-5; 8 bases map to TRBD1. CDR3 size: 15 residues. The V segment lost 2 bases and the J segment 2 bases; nucleotides outside the gene matches: 5. Germline V lookup: CDR1 SGHRS, CDR2 YFSETQ. CDR3 coding DNA: TGCGCCAGCAGCTTCTCCAACAGGGGGCAAGAGACCCAGTACTTC. Translation: CASSFSNRGQETQYF.

The chain couples TRBV23-1 to TRBJ2-1; a weak D match, TRBD2 (5 bases). TRBV23-1 carries the ORF label, with uncertain function. Trimming stripped 0 bases from V and 4 bases from J, with 10 bases between. The CDR3 has 15 amino acids. CDR3 protein: CASSQSPRVYNEQFF. The CDR3 DNA reads as TGCGCCAGCAGTCAATCACCGAGGGTTTACAATGAGCAGTTCTTC.

The chain joins TRBV4-2 to TRBJ2-2, with D maybe TRBD2 (5 bases). From germline, CDR1 is LGHNA and CDR2 YNFKEQ. CDR3 length: 16 residues. Deletions cut 1 base from V and 1 base from J, with 10 bases between. DNA for the CDR3: TGTGCCAGCAGCCAAGGGAGCGGATTGAACACCGGGGAGCTGTTTTTT. Amino acids: CASSQGSGLNTGELFF.

This clone is a singleton in its sample. The chain carries TRBV6-1 and TRBJ1-1; TRBD1 matches 9 bases. In germline, CDR1 is MNHNS, CDR2 SASEGT. This CDR3 has 13 residues. The V gene end was trimmed by 5 bases and the J gene end by 3 bases; junction bases not matched to a gene: 1. The CDR3 DNA reads as TGTGCCAGCAGTAGGGACAGGGACACTGAAGCTTTCTTT. Protein sequence: CASSRDRDTEAFF.

The V gene is TRBV29-1, the J gene TRBJ2-1; D possibly corresponds to TRBD1 (5 bases). Germline CDR1 and CDR2: SQVTM and ANQGSEA. The ends were cut back, 7 bases at V and 5 bases at J, with 21 bases in the middle. CDR3 size: 15 residues. CDR3 residues: CSEFRAVTGHNEQFF. CDR3 coding DNA: TGCAGCGAGTTCAGGGCAGTGACTGGCCACAATGAGCAGTTCTTC.

CDR3 loop: CASSSRTDSYEQYF. Here the CDR3 DNA reads TGCGCCAGCAGCTCGCGGACGGACTCCTACGAGCAGTACTTC. V gene TRBV5-1 combines with J gene TRBJ2-7, with D unclear. This CDR3 contains 14 residues. The V gene lost 3 bases and the J gene lost 0 bases, with 10 bases spanning the gap. Per germline, CDR1 SGHRS and CDR2 YFSETQ.

The V gene is TRBV11-2, the J gene TRBJ1-1; possible D gene TRBD1, 6 bases. Trimming removed 3 bases from V and 1 base from J, with 9 bases in between. Per germline, CDR1 SGHAT and CDR2 FQNNGV. The CDR3 extends over 14 amino acids. CDR3 nucleotides: TGTGCCAGCAGCTTCTCGGGACAGAACACTGAAGCTTTCTTT. It translates to CASSFSGQNTEAFF.

The chain carries TRBV5-4 and TRBJ1-6, with 7 bases aligning to TRBD1. This CDR3 spans 15 amino acids. Trimming removed 1 base from V and 8 bases from J; junction bases left unmatched: 6. CDR1 SGHNT and CDR2 YYREEE come from the germline V gene (reference sequence). CDR3 nucleotide sequence: TGTGCCAGCAGCTTGTTCCAGGGGGTGGATTCACCCCTCCACTTT. Protein sequence: CASSLFQGVDSPLHF.

This clone was seen more than once but under ten times. The CDR3 nucleotides are TGTGCCAGCAGCTCCGACCATGTATATCAGCCCCAGCATTTT. It encodes CASSSDHVYQPQHF. The chain employs TRBV7-8 and TRBJ1-5; D remains ambiguous. Germline V CDR1 and CDR2: SGHVS, FQNEAQ. Trimming took 4 bases from V and 5 from J, leaving 12 bases between them. The CDR3 extends over 14 amino acids. The full variable domain, completed using reference TRBV7-8 and TRBJ1-5, is GAGVSQSPRYKVAKRGQDVALRCDPISGHVSLFWYQQALGQGPEFLTYFQNEAQLDKSGLPSDRFFAERPEGSVSTLKIQRTQQEDSAVYLCASSSDHVYQPQHFGDGTRLSIL.

The V gene is TRBV28, the J gene TRBJ2-1; D gene uncertain. The CDR3 runs 19 residues. The V end lost 3 bases, the J end lost 0 bases, and 21 bases lay between the germline ends. CDR1 and CDR2 (germline): MDHEN, SYDVKM. CDR3 nucleotide sequence: TGTGCCAGCAGTTTTCTTAGTGTTAGAGAAGATAGCTCCTACAATGAGCAGTTCTTC. This gives the protein CASSFLSVREDSSYNEQFF.

The V call is TRBV9, the J call TRBJ1-2; D is possibly TRBD1 (5 bases). This CDR3 spans 16 amino acids. CDR1 is SGDLS and CDR2 is YYNGEE in the germline V gene. Deletions cut 3 bases from V and 1 base from J, with 16 bases between. The CDR3 DNA follows: TGTGCCAGCAGCGGCGGGCAGGGCCCCGTTAACTATGGCTACACCTTC. Protein sequence: CASSGGQGPVNYGYTF. Full variable domain (remainder filled in from reference TRBV9 and TRBJ1-2): DSGVTQTPKHLITATGQRVTLRCSPRSGDLSVYWYQQSLDQGLQFLIQYYNGEERAKGNILERFSAQQFPDLHSELNLSSLELGDSALYFCASSGGQGPVNYGYTFGSGTRLTVV.

The chain combines TRBV4-3 with TRBJ1-2; possibly TRBD1 for D (6 bases). Looked up from germline, CDR1 is LGHNA and CDR2 is YSLEER. CDR3 size: 14 residues. V was cut by 4 bases and J by 2 bases, with 11 bases left in between. The DNA for the CDR3 is TGCGCCAGCAGCCCCGGGCAGGGGAACTATGGCTACACCTTC. Translated: CASSPGQGNYGYTF.